Included here is one TCR beta chain sequence, with context. Germline assignment: CDR1 SGHVS and CDR2 FNYEAQ. Unmatched junction bases numbered 10, after V lost 5 bases and J lost 1 base. The CDR3 runs to 17 residues. This sample was taken from a study of blood T cell repertoires in COVID-19. Libraries were prepared by immunoSEQ multiplex PCR; TCRdb keeps only in-frame clonotypes and omits some of them. The profile shows approximately 180,000 clones, roughly 80% of them singletons. J is TRBJ2-7 and V is TRBV7-6, with 11 bases fitting TRBD2. Input material: peripheral blood. The source is a woman aged 80 or over with COVID-19, enrolled during active disease. Written as DNA, the CDR3 is TGTGCCAGCAGCCCCGGCCTAGCGGGGGGTCGGTCCTACGAGCAGTACTTC. It encodes CASSPGLAGGRSYEQYF.